This T cell receptor beta chain was found in a study of cytomegalovirus exposure and HLA in healthy donors. Study-level points and caveats: HLA alleles were associated with 15,000 to 20,000 TCR beta sequences in a later analysis at 0.05 false discovery rate. A later analysis showed TCR association rates differing by HLA locus, peaking at DRB1 and lowest at HLA-C.

With respect to this clone: The antigen is not known.

Primers included in the PCR were 60 Vbeta and 13 Jbeta primers. TCRdb's table, derived via immunoSEQ multiplex PCR, lists solely in-frame clones and lacks some. The repertoire holds 160,000 or so clones, with 78% as singletons. Germline V gives CDR1 SGHRS, CDR2 YFSETQ. Trimming took 0 bases from V and 9 from J; bases not matched to a gene: 7. This CDR3 comprises 15 residues. This TCR was sampled from a male donor in good health and CMV-seronegative. The gene calls are TRBV5-1 and TRBJ2-1; TRBD2 matches at 9 bases. Sequencing was carried out using PBMCs. CDR3 amino acids: CASSLEAGGQVEQFF. The CDR3 region has the DNA TGCGCCAGCAGCTTGGAAGCGGGAGGTCAGGTTGAGCAGTTCTTC.